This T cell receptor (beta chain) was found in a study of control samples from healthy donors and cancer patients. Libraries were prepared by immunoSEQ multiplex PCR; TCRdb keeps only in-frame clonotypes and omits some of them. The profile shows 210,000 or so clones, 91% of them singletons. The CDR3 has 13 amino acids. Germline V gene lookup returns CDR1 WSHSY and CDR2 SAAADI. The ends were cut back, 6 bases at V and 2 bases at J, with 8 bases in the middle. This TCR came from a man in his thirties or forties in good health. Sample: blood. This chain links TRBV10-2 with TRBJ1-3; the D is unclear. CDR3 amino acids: CASSVDPGNTIYF. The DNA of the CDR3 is TGCGCCAGCAGCGTAGATCCTGGAAACACCATATATTTT.